Here is one T cell receptor beta chain with its context. These data come from a study of cytomegalovirus exposure and HLA in healthy donors. 13 Jbeta primers and 60 Vbeta primers were used for the PCR. Produced via immunoSEQ multiplex PCR; TCRdb's table is partial and in-frame only. Of about 160,000 clones in the sample, approximately 80% are singletons; the top ten hold about 9.5%. With 2 bases removed from V and 8 bases from J, the gap between germline ends came to 17 bases. Germline assignment: CDR1 SGHTA and CDR2 FQGNSA. This CDR3 is 15 amino acids long. The sample comprised PBMCs. This TCR derives from a man aged 18 to 29 in good health and CMV-seropositive. The chain couples TRBV7-2 to TRBJ2-3, with D perhaps TRBD2 (5 bases). CDR3 bases: TGTGCCAGCAGCTTAATGGGAGTCCTTCTTGGTACGCAGTATTTT. This gives the protein CASSLMGVLLGTQYF.